Listed below are T cell receptor beta chains from one sample, sequenced in a study of Ad26.COV2.S vaccination and SARS-CoV-2 variants. Only in-frame clones appear in the TCRdb table, and some are missing; sequencing was by immunoSEQ multiplex PCR. The sample holds 300,000 to 350,000 clones, 80% to 90% seen once. The sequences come from peripheral blood, collected in a trial of Ad26.COV2.S vaccine versus placebo. These receptors were taken from a person between 18 and 65 years old who received the Ad26.COV2.S COVID-19 vaccine or a placebo. Both conserved end residues are part of each CDR3. D genes are given only for firm matches. Clone size is shown for a subset of rows, as once, few, many or a class of expanded clone.

>.|.|TRBJ1-6|TRBV12-3/TRBV12-4
CASSVWGNSPLHF
TGTGCCAGCAGTGTGTGGGGGAATTCACCCCTCCACTTT
>.|.|TRBJ2-7|TRBV5-6
CASSLSGLSSYEQYF
TGTGCCAGCAGCTTATCTGGTCTAAGCTCCTACGAGCAGTACTTC
>.|.|TRBJ2-7|TRBV7-9
CASSFEASLEYF
TGTGCCAGCAGCTTTGAAGCGAGTCTTGAGTACTTC
>TRBD2|once|TRBJ2-1|TRBV7-9
CASSLSGRDNEQFF
TGTGCCAGCAGCTTAAGCGGGAGGGACAATGAGCAGTTCTTC
>.|.|TRBJ2-5|TRBV7-9
CASGGQGGQETQYF
TGTGCCAGCGGGGGACAAGGAGGTCAAGAGACCCAGTACTTC
>TRBD1|.|TRBJ2-5|TRBV5-1
CASSPQGARETQYF
TGCGCCAGCAGCCCGCAGGGGGCACGGGAGACCCAGTACTTC
>.|.|TRBJ1-6|TRBV30
CAWSVPGTGNSPLHF
TGTGCCTGGAGTGTACCCGGGACGGGTAATTCACCCCTCCACTTT
>.|.|TRBJ1-2|TRBV2
CASSESPNYGYTF
TGTGCCAGCAGTGAATCCCCTAACTATGGCTACACCTTC
>.|.|TRBJ1-5|TRBV28
CASSLVGYQPQHF
TGTGCCAGCAGTTTAGTGGGGTATCAGCCCCAGCATTTT
>TRBD2|few|TRBJ2-7|TRBV15
CATSRDHASGREQYF
TGTGCCACCAGCAGAGATCACGCTAGCGGGAGGGAGCAGTACTTC
>TRBD2|.|TRBJ2-7|TRBV5-6
CASSFSAGVGEQYF
TGTGCCAGCAGCTTTTCAGCGGGAGTAGGCGAGCAGTACTTC
>.|once|TRBJ1-4|TRBV28
CASSLFGTFNEKLFF
TGTGCCAGCAGTTTATTCGGGACCTTTAATGAAAAACTGTTTTTT
>TRBD2|once|TRBJ2-7|TRBV2
CASKASGLAYEQYF
TGTGCCAGCAAGGCCAGCGGACTAGCGTACGAGCAGTACTTC
>TRBD2|.|TRBJ2-2|TRBV30
CAWSIPGGARSNTGELFF
TGTGCCTGGAGTATACCGGGGGGGGCCAGGTCGAACACCGGGGAGCTGTTTTTT
>.|.|TRBJ2-3|TRBV5-1
CASSFIGGGPADTQYF
TGCGCCAGCAGCTTCATAGGGGGGGGCCCCGCGGATACGCAGTATTTT